One T cell receptor beta chain is described in this entry. Antigen: not known. The data are from a study of regulatory T cells in long-lasting Graves disease. iRepertoire HTBI primers and Arm-PCR of CDR3 regions built TCR beta libraries. Each CDR3 protein is one row after TCRdb ran MiXCR on the multiplex PCR reads. The table shows a few hundred thousand distinct CDR3 sequences, with 23% occurring only once. The time point here: persistent/refractory GD, antithyroid drugs over 5 years with positive TRAb. There was RNA extracted from PBMCs, and the TCR library was made from it. Patients with Graves' disease were diagnosed by American Thyroid Association guidelines. Overall study results and limits: Favored usage of TRBV28, TRBJ1-2 and TRBJ2-5 was recorded in persistent disease.

V gave up 3 bases and J gave up 0 bases, with 18 bases separating them. This CDR3 spans 17 amino acids. CDR1 is MGHRA, CDR2 YSYEKL, per germline. The starting material was peripheral blood mononuclear cells (PBMCs), obtained when the disease was refractory, from a patient treated with antithyroid drugs. This sequence joins TRBV4-1 and TRBJ2-7; a possible D gene is TRBD2 (6 bases). The source is a female donor with Graves disease. CDR3 region: CASSQGRRDVSSYEQYF. As DNA, the CDR3 is TGCGCCAGCAGCCAGGGGAGGCGGGACGTTAGCTCCTACGAGCAGTACTTC.